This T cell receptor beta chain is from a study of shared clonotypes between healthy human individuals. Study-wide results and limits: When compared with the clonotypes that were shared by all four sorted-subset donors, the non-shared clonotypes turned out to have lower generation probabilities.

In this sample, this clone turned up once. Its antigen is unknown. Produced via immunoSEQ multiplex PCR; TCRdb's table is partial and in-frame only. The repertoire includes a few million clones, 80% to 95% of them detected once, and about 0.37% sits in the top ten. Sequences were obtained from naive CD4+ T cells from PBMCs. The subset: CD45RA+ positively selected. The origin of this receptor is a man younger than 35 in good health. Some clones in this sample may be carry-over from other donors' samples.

The CDR3 loop is CASSRRALNEQYF. CDR3 nucleotide sequence: TGTGCCAGCTCTCGCAGGGCGTTGAACGAGCAGTACTTC. The rearrangement links TRBV11-2 to TRBJ2-7; a weak D match, TRBD1 (5 bases). The CDR3 has 13 amino acids. Between the trimmed V and J ends, which lost 8 bases and 5 bases, there was a span of 16 bases. Germline V CDR1 and CDR2: SGHAT, FQNNGV. Based on the CDR3 plus reference TRBV11-2 and TRBJ2-7, the full variable domain is EAGVAQSPRYKIIEKRQSVAFWCNPISGHATLYWYQQILGQGPKLLIQFQNNGVVDDSQLPKDRFSAERLKGVDSTLKIQPAKLEDSAVYLCASSRRALNEQYFGPGTRLTVT.